This record covers a single TCR beta chain. No antigen is known for it. This sample was included in a study of T cell responses to AZD1222 COVID-19 vaccine. Whole-study results and caveats: Unmutated variant regions are reportedly targeted by nearly half of spike-specific TCRs. An increase in Spike-specific TCR breadth and depth was observed after two AZD1222 doses. Females outnumbered males among donors, who were mostly white British; clonal diversity was possibly underestimated. Baseline antibody screening turned up just five to seven seropositive AZD1222 recipients.

The CDR3 has 15 amino acids. The V gene end was trimmed by 5 bases and the J gene end by 4 bases; junction bases not matched to a gene: 8. Germline V CDR1 and CDR2: SGHAT, FQNNGV. Generated by immunoSEQ multiplex PCR, the TCRdb table keeps only in-frame clones and is missing some. The table includes 120,000 to 150,000 clones, approximately 90% detected once. This sequence joins TRBV11-2 and TRBJ2-1, with 7 bases matching TRBD1. The sample here was peripheral blood, taken on day 0 of AZD1222 vaccination. The TCR originated in an adult in good health. Here the CDR3 reads CASSPWDRSYNEQFF. CDR3 in DNA: TGTGCCAGCAGCCCTTGGGACAGAAGTTACAATGAGCAGTTCTTC.